A selection of T cell receptor beta chains follows, all from one sample in a study of blood T cell repertoires in COVID-19. Only in-frame clones appear in the TCRdb table, and some are missing; sequencing was by immunoSEQ multiplex PCR. The sample shows roughly 60,000 clones, 80% to 95% of them seen only once. The sample comprised peripheral blood. The receptors stem from a middle-aged man with active COVID-19. Both conserved end residues are part of each CDR3. The D gene is left open where the match is weak. Part of the rows lack a size; the others show once, few, many or a class for expanded clones.

V	size	D	J	CDR3	DNA
TRBV7-3	-	-	TRBJ2-2	CASSSTGTGELFF	TGTGCCAGCAGCTCCACAGGGACCGGGGAGCTGTTTTTT
TRBV4-3	-	TRBD1	TRBJ1-1	CASSQTDRGKAFF	TGCGCCAGCAGCCAAACGGACAGGGGCAAAGCTTTCTTT
TRBV4-2	-	-	TRBJ1-2	CASSHGVWGYTF	TGTGCCAGCAGCCACGGGGTTTGGGGCTACACCTTC
TRBV28	-	TRBD2	TRBJ2-4	CASSLKFAGRENIQYF	TGTGCCAGCAGTTTAAAATTCGCGGGGAGGGAAAACATTCAGTACTTC
TRBV5-1	-	TRBD2	TRBJ2-5	CASSLVLAGAKTQYF	TGCGCCAGCAGCTTGGTCCTAGCGGGGGCTAAGACCCAGTACTTC
TRBV19	-	-	TRBJ2-7	CASSITGSYEQYF	TGTGCCAGTAGTATTACAGGATCTTACGAGCAGTACTTC
TRBV19	-	TRBD2	TRBJ2-5	CASGRNQETQYF	TGTGCTAGCGGGCGGAACCAAGAGACCCAGTACTTC
TRBV4-3	-	-	TRBJ2-3	CASSQAGFSSLPFSTDTQYF	TGCGCCAGCAGCCAAGCGGGGTTTTCCTCCCTTCCATTTAGCACAGATACGCAGTATTTT
TRBV3-1/TRBV3-2	-	TRBD2	TRBJ2-1	CASSRTSGTNNEQFF	TGTGCCAGCAGCCGGACTAGCGGGACAAACAATGAGCAGTTCTTC
TRBV11-2	once	-	TRBJ1-1	CASSLPAGGTEAFF	TGTGCCAGCAGCTTGCCCGCTGGAGGCACTGAAGCTTTCTTT
TRBV6-5	-	TRBD1	TRBJ1-6	CASRLRGTGGSPLHF	TGTGCCAGCAGGCTTCGTGGGACAGGGGGTTCACCCCTCCACTTT
TRBV5-5	once	-	TRBJ2-2	CASSSAGRWYTGELFF	TGTGCCAGCAGCTCTGCCGGGAGATGGTACACCGGGGAGCTGTTTTTT
TRBV7-2	-	-	TRBJ2-5	CASSLEAIGAETQYF	TGTGCCAGCAGCTTAGAGGCCATTGGGGCAGAGACCCAGTACTTC
TRBV11-3	-	TRBD2	TRBJ2-1	CASSLPSGGGEQFF	TGTGCCAGCAGCTTACCTTCGGGGGGGGGTGAGCAGTTCTTC
TRBV7-8	-	-	TRBJ2-5	CASSFRLVETQYF	TGTGCCAGCAGCTTCCGGTTGGTAGAGACCCAGTACTTC
TRBV10-2	-	TRBD1	TRBJ2-7	CASSELQGARGSYEQYF	TGCGCCAGCAGTGAACTCCAGGGGGCTAGGGGCTCCTACGAGCAGTACTTC
TRBV18	-	TRBD1	TRBJ1-5	CASSPGQPNQPQHF	TGTGCCAGCTCACCGGGACAGCCTAATCAGCCCCAGCATTTT
TRBV5-1	-	-	TRBJ1-6	CASSKDRQVNSPLHF	TGCGCCAGCAGCAAGGACAGACAAGTGAATTCACCCCTCCACTTT
TRBV11-3	-	TRBD1	TRBJ2-1	CASSLGGTGGAWSYNEQFF	TGTGCCAGCAGCTTAGGTGGGACAGGGGGCGCATGGTCCTACAATGAGCAGTTCTTC
TRBV30	-	TRBD1	TRBJ1-1	CAWMRTGTGEAFF	TGTGCCTGGATGCGGACAGGGACTGGGGAAGCTTTCTTT
TRBV15	few	TRBD1	TRBJ1-5	CATRDRGPSNQPQHF	TGTGCCACCAGGGACAGGGGGCCAAGCAATCAGCCCCAGCATTTT
TRBV5-6	once	-	TRBJ1-2	CASSLRGGGGYTF	TGTGCCAGCAGCTTGCGGGGAGGGGGTGGCTACACCTTC
TRBV28	-	-	TRBJ2-7	CASSSPQGSEQYF	TGTGCCAGCAGTTCGCCCCAGGGGAGCGAGCAGTACTTC
TRBV3-1/TRBV3-2	-	-	TRBJ1-1	CASSQDHATVMNTEAFF	TGTGCCAGCAGCCAAGATCATGCGACAGTCATGAACACTGAAGCTTTCTTT
TRBV15	-	TRBD1	TRBJ2-7	CATSRAKGARGTYEQYF	TGTGCCACCAGCAGAGCAAAGGGGGCCAGGGGGACCTACGAGCAGTACTTC
TRBV7-6	-	TRBD2	TRBJ2-5	CASSLRETSRETQYF	TGTGCCAGCAGCCTACGGGAGACTAGCCGGGAGACCCAGTACTTC
TRBV29-1	-	-	TRBJ2-5	CSVDERYQETQYF	TGCAGCGTTGATGAGCGGTATCAAGAGACCCAGTACTTC
TRBV9	-	-	TRBJ2-2	CASSVVSSTGELFF	TGTGCCAGCAGCGTAGTTAGTTCCACCGGGGAGCTGTTTTTT
TRBV18	-	TRBD1	TRBJ2-1	CASSPMDRVNEQFF	TGTGCCAGCTCACCGATGGACAGGGTCAATGAGCAGTTCTTC
TRBV6-1	-	-	TRBJ1-3	CASSEARGNTIYF	TGTGCCAGCAGTGAAGCTAGAGGAAACACCATATATTTT
TRBV5-1	-	-	TRBJ2-1	CASSPEDSHEQFF	TGCGCCAGCAGCCCGGAGGACAGCCATGAGCAGTTCTTC
TRBV7-9	-	-	TRBJ1-1	CASRMDSLGAEAFF	TGTGCCAGCAGAATGGACAGCTTGGGAGCTGAAGCTTTCTTT
TRBV6-5	-	TRBD1	TRBJ1-5	CASSSDRVQPQHF	TGTGCCAGCAGTTCCGACAGGGTCCAGCCCCAGCATTTT
TRBV7-2	-	TRBD2	TRBJ2-7	CASSLAWVGGGASEQYF	TGTGCCAGCAGCTTAGCGTGGGTCGGCGGGGGGGCCTCCGAGCAGTACTTC
TRBV10-3	-	-	TRBJ2-1	CAISESRAPYNEQFF	TGTGCCATCAGTGAGTCGAGAGCACCCTACAATGAGCAGTTCTTC
TRBV4-2	-	-	TRBJ2-7	CASSQGPGNYEQYF	TGTGCCAGCAGCCAAGGCCCGGGGAACTACGAGCAGTACTTC
TRBV6-2/TRBV6-3	-	TRBD2	TRBJ2-4	CASSYPSGGAEGNIQYF	TGTGCCAGCAGTTACCCAAGCGGGGGGGCTGAGGGAAACATTCAGTACTTC
TRBV6-5	-	-	TRBJ1-4	CASSYEGVSNEKLFF	TGTGCCAGCAGTTACGAGGGTGTTAGTAATGAAAAACTGTTTTTT
TRBV7-9	-	-	TRBJ1-1	CASSLPPAPRGDF	TGTGCCAGCAGCTTACCACCGGCTCCTAGAGGTGACTTT
TRBV7-9	-	-	TRBJ1-3	CASSLVPRVRNTIYF	TGTGCCAGCAGCTTAGTCCCCAGGGTTCGGAACACCATATATTTT
TRBV5-5	-	-	TRBJ2-2	CASRLTGGRSTNTGELFF	TGTGCCAGCAGACTGACCGGCGGCCGATCGACGAACACCGGGGAGCTGTTTTTT
TRBV5-4	-	TRBD1	TRBJ1-1	CASSSTPGQGMSEAFF	TGTGCCAGCAGTTCAACACCGGGACAGGGTATGTCTGAAGCTTTCTTT
TRBV6-2/TRBV6-3	-	TRBD1	TRBJ2-1	CASSPQGEVNEQFF	TGTGCCAGCAGTCCACAGGGGGAAGTCAATGAGCAGTTCTTC
TRBV7-9	once	TRBD2	TRBJ2-2	CASSLAGSGANTGELFF	TGTGCCAGCAGCTTAGCGGGTAGCGGGGCCAACACCGGGGAGCTGTTTTTT
TRBV11-2	-	TRBD2	TRBJ2-7	CASSKNPGLAGGSREQYF	TGTGCCAGCAGCAAAAACCCGGGACTAGCGGGAGGGTCGCGTGAGCAGTACTTC
TRBV11-2	once	TRBD1	TRBJ2-2	CASRLTGRTGELFF	TGTGCCAGCCGATTGACAGGGAGAACCGGGGAGCTGTTTTTT
TRBV5-6	once	-	TRBJ1-6	CASSLGGRNSPLHF	TGTGCCAGCAGCTTGGGGGGCAGAAATTCACCCCTCCACTTT
TRBV2	-	-	TRBJ1-1	CASLRGFGAFF	TGTGCCAGTTTGCGGGGCTTTGGAGCTTTCTTT
TRBV20-1	-	-	TRBJ2-1	CSASGDWRNEQFF	TGCAGTGCTAGTGGGGACTGGAGGAATGAGCAGTTCTTC
TRBV6-1	-	-	TRBJ1-2	CASSEHINYGYTF	TGTGCCAGCAGTGAACACATCAACTATGGCTACACCTTC
TRBV29-1	-	-	TRBJ2-2	CSVVPGTAGELFF	TGCAGCGTTGTTCCGGGTACCGCCGGGGAGCTGTTTTTT
TRBV11-3	-	-	TRBJ1-6	CASSLEGSNSPLHF	TGTGCCAGCAGCTTGGAGGGTTCTAATTCACCCCTCCACTTT
TRBV11-2	-	TRBD1	TRBJ2-6	CASRYRGSGANVLTF	TGTGCCAGCAGATACAGGGGTTCTGGGGCCAACGTCCTGACTTTC